These 17 T cell receptor beta chains originate from one sample sequenced in a study of shared clonotypes between healthy human individuals. Sequenced by immunoSEQ multiplex PCR; TCRdb stores in-frame clones only, minus some. The table includes about 800,000 clones, about 97% detected once. Only CD45RO-negative cells positively selected for CCR7 counted as naive CD8 cells, so terminally differentiated effector memory CD45RA+ cells were excluded. The sample comprised naive CD8+ T cells sorted from blood. Source of these receptors: a man younger than 40 in good health.

This chain connects TRBV19 to TRBJ2-1; a possible D gene is TRBD2 (6 bases). CDR1 is LNHDA and CDR2 is SQIVND in the germline V gene (reference sequence). The V end lost 8 bases, the J end lost 4 bases, and 12 bases lay between the germline ends. This CDR3 spans 13 amino acids. This chain's CDR3 is CASRDSNYNEQFF. CDR3 nucleotides: TGTGCCAGTCGGGACTCAAATTACAATGAGCAGTTCTTC.

Note on this clone: This specimen includes other DNA sequences encoding the same CDR3. The chain employs TRBV27 and TRBJ1-5, with D unresolved. The CDR3 contains 12 residues. Trimming took off 5 bases at V and 3 bases at J, with 5 bases between the two ends. Germline V CDR1 and CDR2: MNHEY, SMNVEV (reference sequence). The CDR3 DNA sequence: TGTGCCAGCAGTCAGTACAATCAGCCCCAGCATTTT. Its protein product is CASSQYNQPQHF.

The rearrangement uses TRBV28 and TRBJ2-3, with 7 nucleotides matching TRBD1. In germline, CDR1 is MDHEN, CDR2 SYDVKM. J lost 4 bases, V lost 5 bases, and 6 bases had no gene match. The CDR3 covers 14 residues. Written as DNA, the CDR3 is TGTGCCAGCAGTCCAGACAGGGTTTCAGATACGCAGTATTTT. Encoded protein: CASSPDRVSDTQYF. The whole variable domain, remainder taken from reference TRBV28 and TRBJ2-3, is DVKVTQSSRYLVKRTGEKVFLECVQDMDHENMFWYRQDPGLGLRLIYFSYDVKMKEKGDIPEGYSVSREKKERFSLILESASTNQTSMYLCASSPDRVSDTQYFGPGTRLTVL.

The rearrangement joins TRBV27 to TRBJ2-2; D call uncertain. The V end was cut by 5 bases, the J end by 3 bases, with 16 bases between. The CDR3 covers 16 residues. Germline lookup yields CDR1 MNHEY and CDR2 SMNVEV (reference sequence). CDR3 coding DNA: TGTGCCAGCAGTCCGCTAACCTCTGAGGACACCGGGGAGCTGTTTTTT. Protein sequence: CASSPLTSEDTGELFF.

V gene TRBV25-1 combines with J gene TRBJ1-1; 7 bases are shared with TRBD1. The germline gives CDR1 MGHDK, CDR2 SYGVNS. The CDR3 runs 13 residues. The V and J ends lost 5 bases and 11 bases, in that order; junction bases with no gene match: 11. The CDR3 DNA follows: TGTGCCAGCAGTCCAGGACAGGTCCTGGGGGCTTTCTTT. This gives the protein CASSPGQVLGAFF.

The genes are TRBV27 and TRBJ2-1, with 8 bases lining up with TRBD2. This CDR3 region has 14 residues. CDR1 is MNHEY, CDR2 SMNVEV, per germline (reference sequence). With V trimmed by 7 bases and J by 2 bases, 4 bases remained unmatched. CDR3 amino acids: CASTTSATYNEQFF. For the CDR3, the DNA is TGTGCCAGCACGACTAGCGCCACCTACAATGAGCAGTTCTTC.

The chain is built from TRBV19 and TRBJ2-3; D is unresolved. V was trimmed by 3 bases and J by 6 bases, leaving 13 bases between them. This CDR3 is built from 14 residues. The germline V gene has CDR1 LNHDA and CDR2 SQIVND (reference sequence). The CDR3 DNA sequence: TGTGCCAGTAGTATCCGCGAGAAGGCCGATACGCAGTATTTT. It codes for CASSIREKADTQYF.

The CDR3 DNA sequence: TGTGCCAGCATAGGCACAGGGGAAATCTACGAGCAGTACTTC. Translation gives CASIGTGEIYEQYF. This sequence joins TRBV27 and TRBJ2-7; 7 nucleotides align to TRBD1. V shed 7 bases and J 3 bases; nucleotides not matched to a gene: 9. Germline CDR1 and CDR2: MNHEY and SMNVEV (reference sequence). There are 14 residues in the CDR3.

This clone was seen only once. The chain recombines TRBV10-3 with TRBJ2-1; 8 bases are a match to TRBD1. The CDR3 is made up of 14 amino acids. The V and J ends lost 6 bases and 2 bases, in that order; junction bases with no gene match: 3. CDR1 is ENHRY and CDR2 is SYGVKD in the germline V gene. CDR3 amino acids: CAISPGQAYNEQFF. The CDR3 region has the DNA TGTGCCATCAGCCCGGGACAGGCCTACAATGAGCAGTTCTTC.

The rearrangement links TRBV2 to TRBJ2-2, with TRBD2 as a possible D gene (6 bases). Germline V gene lookup returns CDR1 SNHLY and CDR2 FYNNEI. There are 15 residues in the CDR3. Between the trimmed V and J ends, which lost 2 bases and 7 bases, there was a span of 14 bases. CDR3: CASSERSGAGGELFF. CDR3 DNA sequence: TGTGCCAGCAGTGAAAGGTCGGGAGCTGGCGGGGAGCTGTTTTTT.

The CDR3 sequence: CASSEDGHEAFF. In DNA, the CDR3 is TGTGCCAGCAGCGAGGACGGCCATGAAGCTTTCTTT. The V gene is TRBV9, the J gene TRBJ1-1; no definite D call. V lost 3 bases, J lost 7 bases, and 10 bases lay in between. CDR3 length: 12 residues. Germline V gene lookup returns CDR1 SGDLS and CDR2 YYNGEE. The whole variable domain, remainder taken from reference TRBV9 and TRBJ1-1, is DSGVTQTPKHLITATGQRVTLRCSPRSGDLSVYWYQQSLDQGLQFLIQYYNGEERAKGNILERFSAQQFPDLHSELNLSSLELGDSALYFCASSEDGHEAFFGQGTRLTVV.

The chain carries TRBV9 and TRBJ2-3, with TRBD2 matching over 7 bases. This CDR3 spans 15 amino acids. J was trimmed by 2 bases and V by 0 bases; bases with no gene match: 3. CDR1 SGDLS and CDR2 YYNGEE come from the germline V gene. The CDR3 sequence is CASSVEAGITDTQYF. CDR3 nucleotides: TGTGCCAGCAGCGTAGAAGCGGGAATCACAGATACGCAGTATTTT.

The V call is TRBV7-9, the J call TRBJ1-4, with 8 nucleotides matching TRBD1. Germline V gene data show CDR1 as SEHNR and CDR2 as FQNEAQ (reference sequence). The trim removed 4 bases at V and 1 base at J, leaving 8 bases unmatched. This CDR3 has 17 amino acids. CDR3 sequence: CASSSGQGGLTNEKLFF. The CDR3 DNA follows: TGTGCCAGCAGCTCTGGACAGGGAGGATTAACTAATGAAAAACTGTTTTTT. Full variable domain (remainder filled in from reference TRBV7-9 and TRBJ1-4): DTGVSQNPRHKITKRGQNVTFRCDPISEHNRLYWYRQTLGQGPEFLTYFQNEAQLEKSRLLSDRFSAERPKGSFSTLEIQRTEQGDSAMYLCASSSGQGGLTNEKLFFGSGTQLSVL.

In this sample, this clone turned up once. The genes are TRBV10-3 and TRBJ2-7; tentative D call: TRBD1 (5 bases). Germline V lookup: CDR1 ENHRY, CDR2 SYGVKD. V was pared by 5 bases and J by 2 bases, with 13 bases between. The CDR3 spans 14 residues. CDR3 in DNA: TGTGCCATCAGTCCCGACAGTTACCCCTACGAGCAGTACTTC. This encodes CAISPDSYPYEQYF.

This clone was detected a few times. The chain couples TRBV27 to TRBJ1-5; D unresolved. V shed 5 bases and J shed 2 bases, with 10 bases lying between them. The CDR3 length is 14 residues. CDR1 is MNHEY, CDR2 SMNVEV, per germline (reference sequence). CDR3 bases: TGTGCCAGCAGTCTGGGGAATGGCAATCAGCCCCAGCATTTT. Protein: CASSLGNGNQPQHF.

The CDR3 DNA sequence: TGTGCCAGCAGCCCCCAGGGGGAGGGGTACGAGCAGTACTTC. Amino acids: CASSPQGEGYEQYF. This chain connects TRBV4-2 to TRBJ2-7; the D call may be TRBD1 or TRBD2 (7 bases each). This CDR3 region has 14 residues. Germline V gives CDR1 LGHNA, CDR2 YNFKEQ. V gave up 4 bases and J gave up 4 bases, with 14 bases separating them.

V gene TRBV28 combines with J gene TRBJ2-3; 7 bases are a match to TRBD2. The CDR3 has 16 amino acids. Germline CDR1 reads MDHEN; CDR2 reads SYDVKM. V lost 6 bases and J lost 1; bases outside the gene matches: 10. This CDR3 is CASRQGGRRGTDTQYF. In DNA, the CDR3 is TGTGCCAGCAGGCAGGGAGGGAGACGGGGCACAGATACGCAGTATTTT.